Shown below are 28 T cell receptor beta chains from a single sample sequenced in a study of T cells expressing NK-cell markers. Reprocessing the 5' RACE reads, TCRdb reports a single entry for every CDR3 protein and omits DNA. This sample contains a few hundred thousand distinct CDR3 sequences. Sequenced sample: blood T cells: a sorted CD56 or NKG2C T cell subset, CD4+ or CD8+ T cells, or bulk PBMC T cells (not recorded which). Receptor source: a man between 18 and 35 years old in good health.

V and J are TRBV12-5 and TRBJ1-1; the D gene TCRdb calls, TRBD1, cannot be checked with no DNA. Germline V gives CDR1 LGHNT, CDR2 FRNRAP. This CDR3 spans 14 amino acids. CDR3 residues: CASGLGSPGTEAFF.

V gene TRBV7-8 combines with J gene TRBJ2-3; TCRdb selects TRBD1, and the lack of DNA leaves this call unchecked. The CDR3 extends over 16 amino acids. Germline V gene sequence: CDR1 SGHVS, CDR2 FQNEAQ. The CDR3 spells CASRNLTGASTDTQYF.

This chain joins TRBV9 and TRBJ2-4; checking the TCRdb D call of TRBD2 is not possible without DNA. This CDR3 comprises 16 residues. Germline CDR1 and CDR2: SGDLS and YYNGEE. CDR3: CASSAEQEGAKNIQYF.

The J gene is TRBJ1-2, the V gene TRBV29-1. The CDR3 spans 11 residues. Germline CDR1 reads SQVTM; CDR2 reads ANQGSEA. The CDR3: CSGVGSGGYTF.

The CDR3 is CASSLRSSGYTF. The chain has TRBV12-3 or TRBV12-4 and TRBJ1-2. CDR3 length equals 12 residues.

This chain links TRBV5-1 with TRBJ1-5; TCRdb's D gene call, TRBD1, goes unchecked for lack of DNA. CDR1 and CDR2 from the germline V gene are SGHRS and YFSETQ. The length of the CDR3 is 17 residues. CDR3 region: CASSLGGTAYSNQPQHF.

This chain uses TRBV2 with TRBJ2-6. Germline V gives CDR1 SNHLY, CDR2 FYNNEI. The CDR3 contains 14 residues. CDR3 loop: CASSEVGAANVLTF.

The chain employs TRBV10-3 and TRBJ2-3; as DNA is missing, the TRBD2 call by TCRdb cannot be tested. The CDR3 consists of 14 residues. Germline CDR1 reads ENHRY; CDR2 reads SYGVKD. The CDR3 region is CAIRGPGPADTQYF.

This chain's CDR3 is CASQGGRSTGELFF. V usage is TRBV2 and J usage is TRBJ2-2. The CDR3 totals 14 residues. CDR1 and CDR2 from the germline V gene are SNHLY and FYNNEI.

The rearrangement links TRBV6-6 to TRBJ2-3. CDR3 length: 13 residues. CDR1 and CDR2 from the germline V gene are MNHNY and SVGAGI (reference sequence). The CDR3 sequence is CASSYQGTDTQYF.

The chain couples TRBV6-2 or TRBV6-3 to TRBJ2-1; with no DNA, the TCRdb D assignment of TRBD1 cannot be verified. Germline assignment: CDR1 MNHEY and CDR2 SVGEGT. The CDR3 consists of 18 residues. CDR3 amino acids: CASSYSAGQASSYNEQFF.

This chain connects TRBV10-3 to TRBJ2-1; lacking DNA, the TRBD2 call made by TCRdb goes unchecked. The CDR3 extends over 16 amino acids. The V gene's germline CDR1 is ENHRY and CDR2 SYGVKD. CDR3 residues: CATADETSGSYNEQFF.

The chain recombines TRBV18 with TRBJ2-1; the D gene TCRdb calls, TRBD2, cannot be checked with no DNA. The CDR3 has 15 amino acids. Germline V gene data show CDR1 as KGHSH and CDR2 as LQKENI. CDR3 residues: CASSPGLVLHNEQFF.

This chain links TRBV29-1 with TRBJ2-5; TCRdb's D call, TRBD2, is unchecked because there is no DNA. Germline loops: CDR1 SQVTM, CDR2 ANQGSEA. The CDR3 is 15 amino acids. This CDR3 is CSVGTSGRALETQYF.

V is TRBV7-9 and J is TRBJ2-3; TCRdb lists TRBD2, though no DNA is available to test this call. Looked up from germline, CDR1 is SEHNR and CDR2 is FQNEAQ (reference sequence). The CDR3 spans 14 residues. CDR3 sequence: CASTPPGIADTQYF.

This chain connects TRBV7-6 to TRBJ2-5; no DNA is available, so the TRBD1 call from TCRdb remains unchecked. Germline values: CDR1 SGHVS, CDR2 FNYEAQ. The CDR3 is 16 residues long. CDR3 residues: CASSLAEGQGQETQYF.

V usage is TRBV12-3 or TRBV12-4 and J usage is TRBJ1-2; TCRdb indicates TRBD1, and absent DNA this call remains unverified. CDR3 length equals 14 residues. The CDR3 protein is CASSLTGNNYGYTF.

V is TRBV10-2 and J is TRBJ1-4; TCRdb picks TRBD1, but there is no DNA to check that call. The CDR3 extends over 17 amino acids. From germline, CDR1 is WSHSY and CDR2 SAAADI. Here the CDR3 reads CASSGQGAFATNEKLFF.

This chain links TRBV4-1 with TRBJ1-2. Germline assignment: CDR1 MGHRA and CDR2 YSYEKL. The CDR3 has 15 amino acids. The chain's CDR3 is CASSQREGGYYGYTF.

The genes are TRBV5-1 and TRBJ1-1; the TRBD1 assignment by TCRdb is unverifiable without DNA. Germline-derived CDR1 and CDR2 are SGHRS and YFSETQ. The CDR3 totals 13 residues. CDR3 sequence reads: CASSPDRGNEAFF.

This chain uses TRBV27 with TRBJ2-5; TCRdb lists TRBD2, though no DNA is available to test this call. This CDR3 is built from 14 residues. Germline CDR1 and CDR2: MNHEY and SMNVEV (reference sequence). The CDR3 is CASSPRVAGETQYF.

The chain links TRBV20-1 to TRBJ1-4; as DNA is missing, the TRBD1 call by TCRdb cannot be tested. Germline V CDR1 and CDR2: DFQATT, SNEGSKA (reference sequence). The CDR3 length is 14 residues. The chain's CDR3 is CSATGGGDNEKLFF.

The chain is built from TRBV6-1 and TRBJ1-1; TCRdb gives TRBD1 as the D gene, but with no DNA this cannot be confirmed. From germline, CDR1 is MNHNS and CDR2 SASEGT. The CDR3 loop spans 16 amino acids. This CDR3 reads CASSPDRGRVNTEAFF.

This chain uses TRBV10-3 with TRBJ1-5; TCRdb designates TRBD1, a call that cannot be tested without DNA. The CDR3 covers 15 residues. Germline V gene lookup returns CDR1 ENHRY and CDR2 SYGVKD. CDR3 residues: CAISEMGRGQWPQHF.

The rearrangement uses TRBV6-2 or TRBV6-3 and TRBJ2-6; TCRdb proposes TRBD2, but this gene call is untestable without DNA. Germline V gene lookup returns CDR1 MNHEY and CDR2 SVGEGT. The CDR3 is made up of 16 amino acids. This CDR3 is CASSFPSGTGANVLTF.

The chain couples TRBV11-3 to TRBJ1-2. The CDR3 sequence is 15 residues long. Germline values: CDR1 SGHNT, CDR2 YENEEA. CDR3 protein: CASSFNGRDNYGYTF. Using reference TRBV11-3 and TRBJ1-2 for the parts outside the CDR3, the full variable domain is EAGVVQSPRYKIIEKKQPVAFWCNPISGHNTLYWYLQNLGQGPELLIRYENEEAVDDSQLPKDRFSAERLKGVDSTLKIQPAELGDSAVYLCASSFNGRDNYGYTFGSGTRLTVV.

The rearrangement links TRBV20-1 to TRBJ2-3; the D call from TCRdb, TRBD2, cannot be confirmed without DNA. Germline V gene sequence: CDR1 DFQATT, CDR2 SNEGSKA (reference sequence). The CDR3 contains 13 residues. The CDR3: CSASGRVSDTQYF.

The chain recombines TRBV5-1 with TRBJ2-3. In germline, CDR1 is SGHRS, CDR2 YFSETQ. This CDR3 is built from 14 residues. CDR3 protein: CASMYGLESDTQYF.